This TCR beta chain came from a study of type 1 regulatory T cells. As for the study in general: T-allo10 is a Tr1-enriched, alloantigen-specific CD4 T cell product made in vitro.

Worth noting for this clonotype: Its antigen is still unknown. Germline and junction disagree at one end, which may indicate a read error.

TCRdb recomputed calls from the reads with MiXCR, one row per CDR3 protein. The sample consists of approximately 77,000 distinct CDR3 sequences, around 20% of them appearing once. Study-wide results and limits: Tr1 cells had a more restricted TCR repertoire than non-Tr1 cells.

The clonotype comes from a human donor in good health. Sequenced input: cultured type 1 regulatory T (Tr1) cells, either the whole culture or a sorted fraction (not recorded which).

The CDR3 bases are TGTGCCTGGGTCGGATGGCAGATAAACTTC. This sequence encodes CAWVGWQINF. V is TRBV30 and J is TRBJ1-2; D ambiguous. CDR1 and CDR2 (germline): GTSNPN, SVGIG (reference sequence). CDR3 length: 10 residues. Full variable domain (outside the CDR3, taken from reference TRBV30 and TRBJ1-2): SQTIHQWPATLVQPVGSPLSLECTVEGTSNPNLYWYRQAAGRGLQLLFYSVGIGQISSEVPQNLSASRPQDRQFILSSKKLLLSDSGFYLCAWVGWQINFGSGTRLTVV.